The 2 T cell receptor beta chains presented below share a single source sample, sequenced in a study of cytomegalovirus exposure and HLA in healthy donors. Both 60 Vbeta primers and 13 Jbeta primers went into the PCR. TCRdb's copy holds only in-frame clones and misses some; the assay was immunoSEQ multiplex PCR. There are about 120,000 clones in the sample; 63% occur only once, and more than 8% lies in the top ten. Material: PBMCs. These receptors originate from a man in his forties in good health and CMV-seropositive.

This clone has a handful of counts. V and J are TRBV7-9 and TRBJ2-2; maybe TRBD2 (6 bases). V lost 7 bases and J lost 5, with 11 bases in between. CDR1 is SEHNR and CDR2 is FQNEAQ in the germline V gene (reference sequence). The CDR3 runs 13 residues. The CDR3 region is CASTHGGTGELFF. CDR3 coding DNA: TGTGCCAGCACCCACGGGGGAACCGGGGAGCTGTTTTTT.

This clone was counted only a few times. The V call is TRBV9, the J call TRBJ1-2, with 10 positions matching TRBD1. The germline CDR1 and CDR2 sequences are SGDLS and YYNGEE. This CDR3 spans 14 amino acids. V lost 3 bases to trimming and J lost 4 bases; unmatched junction nucleotides: 3. The CDR3 here is CASSETGGLYGYTF. Here the CDR3 DNA reads TGTGCCAGCAGCGAGACAGGGGGCCTCTATGGCTACACCTTC. Together with reference TRBV9 and TRBJ1-2, the CDR3 gives the full variable domain: DSGVTQTPKHLITATGQRVTLRCSPRSGDLSVYWYQQSLDQGLQFLIQYYNGEERAKGNILERFSAQQFPDLHSELNLSSLELGDSALYFCASSETGGLYGYTFGSGTRLTVV.